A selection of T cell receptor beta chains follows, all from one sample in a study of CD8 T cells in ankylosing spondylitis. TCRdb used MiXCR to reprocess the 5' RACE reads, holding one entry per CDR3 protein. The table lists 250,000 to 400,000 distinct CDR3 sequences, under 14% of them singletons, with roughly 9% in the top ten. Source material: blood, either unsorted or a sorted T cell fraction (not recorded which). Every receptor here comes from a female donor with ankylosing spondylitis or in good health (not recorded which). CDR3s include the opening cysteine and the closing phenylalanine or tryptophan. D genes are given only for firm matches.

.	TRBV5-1	CASSLSLGTDTQYF
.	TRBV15	CATSGDWGSYEQYF
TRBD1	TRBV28	CASSHTRDRGTNVLTF
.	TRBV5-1	CASSLLQGNTGELFF
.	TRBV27	CASSTGSYTDLSDYEQYF
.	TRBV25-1	CASSVLGSSYEQYF
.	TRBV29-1	CSAAAREEKLFF
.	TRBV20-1	CSARDPRTDEKLFF
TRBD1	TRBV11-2	CASSPDRAPGNTIYF
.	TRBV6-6	CASSPTDNQPQHF
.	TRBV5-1	CASSPLNQETQYF
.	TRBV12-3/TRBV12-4	CASSLNGNNEQFF
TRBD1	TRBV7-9	CASSLGETGVRDQPQHF
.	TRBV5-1	CASSALLGANTGELFF
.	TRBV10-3	CAISDATGTTSGANVLTF